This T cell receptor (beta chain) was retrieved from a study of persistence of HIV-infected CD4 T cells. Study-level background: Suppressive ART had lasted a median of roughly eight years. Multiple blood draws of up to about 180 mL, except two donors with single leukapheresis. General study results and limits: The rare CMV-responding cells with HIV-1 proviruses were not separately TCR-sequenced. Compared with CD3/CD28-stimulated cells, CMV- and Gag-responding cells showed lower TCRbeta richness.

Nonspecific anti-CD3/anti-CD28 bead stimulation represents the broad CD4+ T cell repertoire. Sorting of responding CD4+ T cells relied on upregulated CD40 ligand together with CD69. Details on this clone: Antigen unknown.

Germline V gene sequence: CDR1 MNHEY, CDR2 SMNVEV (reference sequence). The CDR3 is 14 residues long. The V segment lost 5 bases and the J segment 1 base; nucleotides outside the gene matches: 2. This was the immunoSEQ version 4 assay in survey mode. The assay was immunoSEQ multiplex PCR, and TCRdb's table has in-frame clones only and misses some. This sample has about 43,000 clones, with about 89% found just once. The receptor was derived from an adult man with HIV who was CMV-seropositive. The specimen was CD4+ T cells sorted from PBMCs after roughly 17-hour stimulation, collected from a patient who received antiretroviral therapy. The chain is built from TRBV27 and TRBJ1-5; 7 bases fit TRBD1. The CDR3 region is CASSPGQSNQPQHF. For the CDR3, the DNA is TGTGCCAGCAGTCCGGGACAGAGCAATCAGCCCCAGCATTTT.